The next 11 T cell receptor beta chains were all read from a single sample in a study of T cell responses to AZD1222 COVID-19 vaccine. Some clones are missing from TCRdb's copy, which holds only in-frame ones; the method was immunoSEQ multiplex PCR. The data hold roughly 130,000 clones, with approximately 85% observed a single time. Source: peripheral blood, taken on day 0 of AZD1222 vaccination. The receptors were sampled from an adult in good health.

The CDR3 region is CASSLTGENTGELFF. Written as DNA, the CDR3 is TGCGCCAGCAGCTTGACCGGGGAGAACACCGGGGAGCTGTTTTTT. The J gene is TRBJ2-2, the V gene TRBV5-1; TRBD2 is a possible D gene (5 bases). The CDR3 consists of 15 residues. The V and J ends lost 1 base and 1 base respectively, with 8 bases between them. Germline CDR1 SGHRS, CDR2 YFSETQ.

The chain has TRBV2 and TRBJ2-5; D might be TRBD1 or TRBD2, each matching 5 bases. The germline V gene has CDR1 SNHLY and CDR2 FYNNEI. The CDR3 is 14 amino acids. V lost 2 bases and J lost 5, with 12 bases in between. The CDR3 bases are TGTGCCAGCAGTGAACTGGGCTGGGGGGAGACCCAGTACTTC. It codes for CASSELGWGETQYF.

The chain is built from TRBV19 and TRBJ1-2, with D possibly being TRBD1 (5 bases). CDR1 is LNHDA and CDR2 is SQIVND in the germline V gene (reference sequence). Between the trimmed V and J ends, which lost 3 bases and 4 bases, there was a span of 21 bases. CDR3 length: 17 residues. DNA for the CDR3: TGTGCCAGTAGTATTGGCTTAGGCACGGGACGGACCTATGGCTACACCTTC. It specifies CASSIGLGTGRTYGYTF.

In its sample, this clone was seen once. The rearrangement joins TRBV15 to TRBJ1-4; D remains ambiguous. CDR1 LNHNV and CDR2 YYDKDF come from the germline V gene (reference sequence). V lost 0 bases to trimming and J lost 8 bases, with 7 bases between them. The CDR3 contains 13 residues. CDR3 loop: CATSRDRREKLFF. The CDR3 nucleotides are TGTGCCACCAGCAGAGATCGGCGAGAAAAACTGTTTTTT.

This clone showed up just once. V and J are TRBV10-2 and TRBJ1-1; the D is unclear. V lost 6 bases and J lost 0, with 8 bases in between. The CDR3 covers 13 residues. Germline assignment: CDR1 WSHSY and CDR2 SAAADI. In nucleotides, the CDR3 is TGCGCCAGCAGGGGCGAGATGAACACTGAAGCTTTCTTT. Protein product: CASRGEMNTEAFF.

The chain combines TRBV30 with TRBJ2-3, with D possibly TRBD2 on 6 matching bases. The CDR3 spans 14 residues. The germline V and J ends were trimmed by 5 bases and 0 bases, with 12 bases remaining between them. The germline CDR1 and CDR2 sequences are GTSNPN and SVGIG (reference sequence). This chain's CDR3 is CAWAGTSSTDTQYF. The CDR3 DNA reads as TGTGCCTGGGCGGGGACTTCTAGCACAGATACGCAGTATTTT.

The chain joins TRBV28 to TRBJ1-2; the match to TRBD1 covers 7 bases. The CDR3 consists of 17 residues. The germline gives CDR1 MDHEN, CDR2 SYDVKM. With 4 bases clipped from V and 0 bases from J, the junction kept 11 bases outside the gene matches. In nucleotides, the CDR3 is TGTGCCAGCAGTTATACACAGCCTCAGGGGGCTAACTATGGCTACACCTTC. It translates to CASSYTQPQGANYGYTF.

The rearrangement uses TRBV5-4 and TRBJ2-7, with 7 bases that match TRBD1. Unmatched junction bases numbered 3, after V lost 2 bases and J lost 7 bases. The CDR3 consists of 12 residues. Germline lookup yields CDR1 SGHNT and CDR2 YYREEE (reference sequence). CDR3 amino acids: CASSLGGREQYF. CDR3 nucleotide sequence: TGTGCCAGCAGCTTAGGGGGCCGTGAGCAGTACTTC.

The sample holds one count of this clone. V and J are TRBV14 and TRBJ1-6; D unresolved. V lost 0 bases, J lost 5 bases, and 5 bases lay in between. The CDR3 totals 14 residues. The germline CDR1 and CDR2 sequences are SGHDN and FVKESK. Here the CDR3 reads CASSQDMDNSPLHF. The CDR3 region has the DNA TGTGCCAGCAGCCAAGATATGGATAATTCACCCCTCCACTTT.

V gene TRBV7-2 combines with J gene TRBJ1-2, with D tentatively TRBD1 (5 bases). This CDR3 comprises 14 residues. The V gene's germline CDR1 is SGHTA and CDR2 FQGNSA. Trimming removed 4 bases from V and 10 bases from J, with 19 bases in between. CDR3 DNA sequence: TGTGCCAGCAGCTCCCCAGGGAGGTCTTCCCTCTACACCTTC. Translated, it gives CASSSPGRSSLYTF.

This clone was seen just once. The chain carries TRBV5-5 and TRBJ2-5; 15 bases agree with TRBD2. The CDR3 runs 17 residues. The germline V gene has CDR1 SGHKS and CDR2 YYEKEE (reference sequence). Trimming took 4 bases from V and 4 from J; bases not matched to a gene: 8. The CDR3 DNA reads as TGTGCCAGCAGCCGAAATGGACTAGCGGGGGGGCGAGAGACCCAGTACTTC. It encodes CASSRNGLAGGRETQYF.